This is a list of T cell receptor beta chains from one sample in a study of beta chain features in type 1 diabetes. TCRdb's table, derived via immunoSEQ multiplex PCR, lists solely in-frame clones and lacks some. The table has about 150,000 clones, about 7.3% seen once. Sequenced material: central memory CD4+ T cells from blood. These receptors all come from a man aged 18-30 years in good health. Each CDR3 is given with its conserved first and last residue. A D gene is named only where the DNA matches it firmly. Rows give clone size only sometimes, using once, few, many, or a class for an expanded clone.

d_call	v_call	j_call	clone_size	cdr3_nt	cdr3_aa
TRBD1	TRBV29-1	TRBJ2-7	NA	TGCAGCGTGGAAAAGGACAGGGGAGCCGGGTACGAGCAGTACTTC	CSVEKDRGAGYEQYF
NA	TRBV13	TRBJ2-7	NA	TGTGCCAGCAGCCCCAGACCGAGTGCGGGGTTGTACGAGCAGTACTTC	CASSPRPSAGLYEQYF
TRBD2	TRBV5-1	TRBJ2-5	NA	TGCGCCAGCAGCTTGGTGGGGGGGGACGAGACCCAGTACTTC	CASSLVGGDETQYF
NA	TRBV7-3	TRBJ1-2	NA	TGTGCCAGCAGCTCACAGGGCGATGATGGCTACACCTTC	CASSSQGDDGYTF
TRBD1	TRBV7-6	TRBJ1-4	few	TGTGCCAGCAGCTTCGAACCTCAGACAGGGGGCTACGGAAAACTGTTTTTT	CASSFEPQTGGYGKLFF
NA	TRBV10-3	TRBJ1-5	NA	TGTGCCATCAGTGAGTCCGGGTTTAGTAGCAATCAGCCCCAGCATTTT	CAISESGFSSNQPQHF
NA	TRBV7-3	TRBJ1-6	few	TGTGCCAGCAGCCCAGCGCCATACCGGCGGGGTAATTCACCCCTCCACTTT	CASSPAPYRRGNSPLHF
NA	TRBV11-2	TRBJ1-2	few	TGTGCCAGCAGCCAGGGGCTCGCCTATGGCTACACCTTC	CASSQGLAYGYTF
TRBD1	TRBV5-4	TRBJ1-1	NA	TGTGCCAGCAGCTTCGACAGGGGGCTCCCGGAGGACACTGAAGCTTTCTTT	CASSFDRGLPEDTEAFF
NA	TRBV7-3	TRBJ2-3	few	TGTGCCAGCAGCCCGGGGGACCGCACAGATACGCAGTATTTT	CASSPGDRTDTQYF
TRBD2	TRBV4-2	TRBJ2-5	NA	TGTGCCAGCAGCACTCTTGGGACTAGCGGAGAAGAGACCCAGTACTTC	CASSTLGTSGEETQYF
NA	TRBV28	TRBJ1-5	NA	TGTGCCAGCAGCACCATCATTATAGCTGGCAATCAGCCCCAGCATTTT	CASSTIIIAGNQPQHF
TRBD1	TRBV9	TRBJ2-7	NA	TGTGCCAGCAGCGTAGGACAGGGCGCCTACGAGCAGTACTTC	CASSVGQGAYEQYF
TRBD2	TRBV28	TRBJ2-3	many	TGTGCCAGCAGTCCGGGCGGGGGGCACCTATTCACAGATACGCAGTATTTT	CASSPGGGHLFTDTQYF
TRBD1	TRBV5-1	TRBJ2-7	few	TGCGCCAGCAGCTTGACCGGACAGGGACAGCACGAGCAGTACTTC	CASSLTGQGQHEQYF
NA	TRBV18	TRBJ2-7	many	TGTGCCAGCTCACCAGCGACAGTAGCCTACGAGCAGTACTTC	CASSPATVAYEQYF
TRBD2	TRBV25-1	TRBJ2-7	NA	TGTGCCAGCGGAGTACCGGGACTAGCGGGGAAGCAGTACTTC	CASGVPGLAGKQYF
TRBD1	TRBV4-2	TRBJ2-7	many	TGTGCCAGCAGCCATAACAGGGGTCCCTACGAGCAGTACTTC	CASSHNRGPYEQYF
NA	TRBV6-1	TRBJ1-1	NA	TGTGCCGTCGGGGAGGATATGAACACTGAAGCTTTCTTT	CAVGEDMNTEAFF
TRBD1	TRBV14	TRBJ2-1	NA	TGTGCCAGCAGCCTCCTTGGACAGGTCGATAAGTTCTTC	CASSLLGQVDKFF
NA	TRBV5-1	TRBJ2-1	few	TGCGCCAGCAGCTTGGCCGACAGGTACAATGAGCAGTTCTTC	CASSLADRYNEQFF
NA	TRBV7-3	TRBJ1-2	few	TGTGCCAGCAGCTTACAGGGGAGGGACTATGGCTACACCTTC	CASSLQGRDYGYTF
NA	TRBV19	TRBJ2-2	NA	TGTGCCAGTAGGGTCAGGGGTGTGAGGGCCGGGGAGCTGTTTTTT	CASRVRGVRAGELFF
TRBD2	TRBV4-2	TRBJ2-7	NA	TGTGCCAGCAGCCAACCTAGGACTAGCGGGAGAGGCGAGCAGTACTTC	CASSQPRTSGRGEQYF
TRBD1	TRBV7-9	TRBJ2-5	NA	TGTGCCAGCAGCTTAGATGCAGGGGGTGGCGAGACCCAGTACTTC	CASSLDAGGGETQYF
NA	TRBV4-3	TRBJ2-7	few	TGCGCCAGCAGCCAAGCATGTTTGACAGAAGACGAGCAGTACTTC	CASSQACLTEDEQYF
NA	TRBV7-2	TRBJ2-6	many	TGTGCCAGCAGCTTATACGGCTCTGGGGCCAACGTCCTGACTTTC	CASSLYGSGANVLTF
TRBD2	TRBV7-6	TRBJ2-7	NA	TGTGCCAGCAGCTTAGGGGGGGGTTCCTACGAGCAGTACTTC	CASSLGGGSYEQYF
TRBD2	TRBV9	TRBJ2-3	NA	TGTGCCAGCAGCCAGACCCCTAGCGGGGGACTCACAGATACGCAGTATTTT	CASSQTPSGGLTDTQYF
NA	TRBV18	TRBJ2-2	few	TGTGCCAGCTCCCCCCGGACTTCGAACACCGGGGAGCTGTTTTTT	CASSPRTSNTGELFF
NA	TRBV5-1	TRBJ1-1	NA	TGCGCCAGCAGCCCCACCTCATACCGGGACACTGAAGCTTTCTTT	CASSPTSYRDTEAFF
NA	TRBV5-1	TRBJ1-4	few	TGCGCCAGCAGCACGGGCCCGTCGGGAGAAAAACTGTTTTTT	CASSTGPSGEKLFF
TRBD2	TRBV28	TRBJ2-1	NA	TGTGCCAGCAGTTCCGGGACTAGCGGGAGTTTGGGCAATGAGCAGTTCTTC	CASSSGTSGSLGNEQFF
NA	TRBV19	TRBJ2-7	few	TGTGCCAGTATGGGAGGGGGCTCCTACGAGCAGTACTTC	CASMGGGSYEQYF
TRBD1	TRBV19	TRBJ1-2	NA	TGTGCCAGTAGGGGGGACAGGGAATTTGGTGGCTACACCTTC	CASRGDREFGGYTF